This is a list of T cell receptor beta chains from one sample in a study of lymphopenia after photon versus proton radiotherapy. Assay used: immunoSEQ multiplex PCR; TCRdb lists only in-frame clones, some missing. The sample carries tens of thousands of clones, approximately 90% recorded once. Sequences were derived from peripheral blood, sampled from a patient treated with photon-based radiotherapy. Source of these receptors: a woman in her sixties or seventies with pancreatic cancer. CDR3s include the opening cysteine and the closing phenylalanine or tryptophan. The D gene is left open where the match is weak. The listing skips clone size in some rows; elsewhere it reads once, few, many or a size class.

D gene	V gene	J gene	clone size	CDR3 protein	CDR3 DNA
TRBD1	TRBV27	TRBJ2-7	-	CASRLRQGGYEQYF	TGTGCCAGCAGGCTAAGACAGGGGGGTTACGAGCAGTACTTC
-	TRBV30	TRBJ2-1	-	CAWRGTAYEQFF	TGTGCCTGGAGGGGGACTGCCTATGAGCAGTTCTTC
-	TRBV28	TRBJ1-5	-	CASSLLAGDDQPQHF	TGTGCCAGCAGTTTATTGGCAGGGGATGATCAGCCCCAGCATTTT
-	TRBV6-5	TRBJ1-5	-	CASSPRLAGQPQHF	TGTGCCAGCAGCCCACGCCTTGCTGGGCAGCCCCAGCATTTT
-	TRBV10-3	TRBJ2-5	once	CAISESYSHNQETQYF	TGTGCCATCAGTGAGTCCTATAGCCACAACCAAGAGACCCAGTACTTC
TRBD2	TRBV11-2	TRBJ2-3	-	CASSLGGRVGTDTQYF	TGTGCCAGCAGCTTGGGCGGGAGGGTTGGCACAGATACGCAGTATTTT
-	TRBV19	TRBJ1-1	-	CASKPGAGNTEAFF	TGTGCCAGTAAGCCGGGGGCTGGGAACACTGAAGCTTTCTTT
-	TRBV10-3	TRBJ2-3	-	CAIRDPLAGSTDTQYF	TGTGCCATCAGGGACCCTCTAGCAGGTAGCACAGATACGCAGTATTTT
-	TRBV27	TRBJ2-2	-	CASSLATNAYTGELFF	TGTGCCAGCAGTTTAGCGACCAACGCCTACACCGGGGAGCTGTTTTTT
-	TRBV15	TRBJ2-7	-	CATSRGEEGTYEQYF	TGTGCCACCAGCAGGGGTGAGGAAGGGACCTACGAGCAGTACTTC
TRBD2	TRBV7-2	TRBJ2-3	once	CASSLGPPGGGNTDTQYF	TGTGCCAGCAGCTTAGGTCCCCCGGGGGGGGGAAACACAGATACGCAGTATTTT
-	TRBV7-2	TRBJ2-1	once	CASSGNPLPLYNEQFF	TGTGCCAGCAGCGGAAACCCTCTTCCACTGTACAATGAGCAGTTCTTC
TRBD2	TRBV2	TRBJ2-3	-	CASRPGLAGPADTQYF	TGTGCCAGCAGGCCCGGACTAGCGGGACCCGCAGATACGCAGTATTTT
-	TRBV7-9	TRBJ2-5	-	CASSQYQETQYF	TGTGCCAGCAGCCAGTACCAAGAGACCCAGTACTTC
TRBD1	TRBV6-1	TRBJ1-6	-	CASSAGQGVSPLHF	TGTGCCAGCAGTGCCGGACAGGGAGTCTCACCCCTCCACTTT
-	TRBV19	TRBJ2-7	-	CASMAATSYEQYF	TGTGCCAGTATGGCGGCCACCTCCTACGAGCAGTACTTC
TRBD1	TRBV7-8	TRBJ1-1	-	CASSSSGTGTEAFF	TGTGCCAGCAGCTCCTCCGGGACAGGGACTGAAGCTTTCTTT
TRBD1	TRBV4-3	TRBJ2-6	-	CASSQEWDRFFGANVLTF	TGCGCCAGCAGCCAAGAGTGGGACAGGTTTTTCGGGGCCAACGTCCTGACTTTC
-	TRBV4-1	TRBJ1-2	-	CASSQELGILGDGYTF	TGCGCCAGCAGCCAAGAATTGGGGATTTTAGGGGATGGCTACACCTTC
-	TRBV4-1	TRBJ1-1	-	CASSQDPLDRWTEAFF	TGCGCCAGCAGCCAAGACCCCCTCGACAGGTGGACTGAAGCTTTCTTT
TRBD2	TRBV7-2	TRBJ2-3	-	CASSPAGAGTDTQYF	TGTGCCAGCAGCCCAGCGGGAGCCGGCACAGATACGCAGTATTTT
TRBD2	TRBV5-4	TRBJ2-3	-	CASSLGSSGSGVDTQYF	TGTGCCAGCAGCTTGGGGTCTAGCGGGAGCGGGGTAGATACGCAGTATTTT
-	TRBV7-2	TRBJ2-3	-	CASSLGWLRGTDTQYF	TGTGCCAGCAGCTTAGGTTGGCTTCGAGGCACAGATACGCAGTATTTT
TRBD2	TRBV4-2	TRBJ2-1	-	CASSQDIIAGGGYNEQFF	TGTGCCAGCAGCCAAGATATCATAGCGGGAGGAGGTTACAATGAGCAGTTCTTC
TRBD1	TRBV27	TRBJ2-5	-	CASSDRVPHQETQYF	TGTGCCAGCAGCGACAGGGTCCCGCACCAAGAGACCCAGTACTTC
-	TRBV6-1	TRBJ2-2	-	CASSALLDSGELFF	TGTGCCAGCAGTGCTTTGCTAGATTCCGGGGAGCTGTTTTTT
-	TRBV5-1	TRBJ2-3	-	CASSFSKNSIADTQYF	TGCGCCAGCAGCTTCTCCAAAAACTCAATAGCGGATACGCAGTATTTT
-	TRBV7-9	TRBJ2-5	-	CASSFRTLQETQYF	TGTGCCAGCAGCTTTCGGACGTTACAAGAGACCCAGTACTTC
TRBD1	TRBV4-3	TRBJ1-1	-	CASSQDGGIGQVFF	TGCGCCAGCAGCCAAGATGGAGGAATCGGACAGGTTTTCTTT
TRBD2	TRBV20-1	TRBJ2-7	-	CSALAGVEQYF	TGCAGTGCTCTAGCGGGGGTTGAGCAGTACTTC
-	TRBV7-5	TRBJ2-7	-	CARSDPGTSGEPLENEQYF	TGTGCCAGAAGCGATCCCGGGACTAGCGGGGAGCCCCTAGAGAACGAGCAGTACTTC
TRBD1	TRBV5-4	TRBJ1-2	-	CASSLMGQQYGYTF	TGTGCCAGCAGCTTGATGGGACAGCAATATGGCTACACCTTC
TRBD2	TRBV28	TRBJ2-1	-	CAIQLAVSYNEQFF	TGTGCCATACAACTAGCGGTATCCTACAATGAGCAGTTCTTC
-	TRBV7-8	TRBJ2-7	-	CVSSLEKLYEQYF	TGTGTCAGCAGCTTGGAAAAACTCTACGAGCAGTACTTC
TRBD1	TRBV19	TRBJ1-5	-	CASSRGQASNQPQHF	TGTGCCAGTAGTAGGGGACAGGCTAGCAATCAGCCCCAGCATTTT
-	TRBV15	TRBJ2-7	once	CATGPWSSYEQYF	TGTGCCACCGGACCGTGGAGCTCCTACGAGCAGTACTTC
-	TRBV10-3	TRBJ1-3	-	CAISETAASGNTIYF	TGTGCCATCAGTGAGACAGCCGCCTCTGGAAACACCATATATTTT
-	TRBV28	TRBJ2-7	-	CASSLGGSGSYEQYF	TGTGCCAGCAGTTTAGGGGGGAGTGGGTCCTACGAGCAGTACTTC
-	TRBV6-6	TRBJ2-1	-	CASSYYGAPEQFF	TGTGCCAGCAGTTACTACGGGGCCCCAGAGCAGTTCTTC
TRBD2	TRBV5-4	TRBJ2-1	once	CASSLELAASYNEQFF	TGTGCCAGCAGCTTGGAGCTAGCGGCCTCCTACAATGAGCAGTTCTTC
-	TRBV15	TRBJ2-7	-	CATSRDSTDYEQYF	TGTGCCACCAGCAGAGATTCGACGGACTACGAGCAGTACTTC
-	TRBV7-6	TRBJ2-3	-	CASSLAGGSTDTQYF	TGTGCCAGCAGCTTAGCGGGCGGGAGCACAGATACGCAGTATTTT
TRBD2	TRBV7-2	TRBJ2-2	-	CASAGSGRGGELFF	TGTGCCAGTGCAGGGAGCGGGAGGGGCGGGGAGCTGTTTTTT
-	TRBV9	TRBJ2-7	-	CASSREGSYEQYF	TGTGCCAGCAGCCGGGAAGGGTCCTACGAGCAGTACTTC
-	TRBV5-4	TRBJ1-1	once	CASSSGRAMNTEAFF	TGTGCCAGCAGCTCTGGGAGGGCCATGAACACTGAAGCTTTCTTT